Listed below are T cell receptor beta chains from one sample, sequenced in a study of post-analysis software for immune sequencing data. From the PCR reads, TCRdb called clonotypes with MiXCR, one entry per CDR3 protein. The sample records 740,000 or so distinct CDR3 sequences, approximately 50% being singletons. Source material: blood. Every receptor here comes from a girl aged 10 to 17 with multiple sclerosis. Both conserved end residues are part of each CDR3. The D gene is left open where the match is weak. Size is stated for part of the rows, as once, few or many counts, or as a class when the clone is expanded.

j_gene,abundance,d_gene,v_gene,CDR3nt,CDR3aa
TRBJ2-7,.,TRBD1,TRBV5-1,TGCGCCAGCAGCTTTTTGACAGGGGATTCCTACGAGCAGTACTTC,CASSFLTGDSYEQYF
TRBJ1-2,many,.,TRBV12-3/TRBV12-4,TGTGCCAGCAGTTCAGGCAGAAACTATGGCTACACCTTC,CASSSGRNYGYTF
TRBJ2-1,.,.,TRBV12-5,TGTGCTAGTGGTTTGGTAGGTTTCCGGAGTGAGCAGTTCTTC,CASGLVGFRSEQFF
TRBJ2-3,few,TRBD2,TRBV5-1,TGCGCCAGCAGCTTCCTAGCGGACACTAGCACAGATACGCAGTATTTT,CASSFLADTSTDTQYF
TRBJ2-5,.,TRBD1,TRBV20-1,TGCAGTGCTAGAGCCGGACAGGTTTTTGAGCAGTACTTC,CSARAGQVFEQYF
TRBJ2-7,.,.,TRBV20-1,TGCAGTGCTAACAGCGGTGACTCCTACGAGCAGTACTTC,CSANSGDSYEQYF
TRBJ2-7,.,TRBD1,TRBV12-3/TRBV12-4,TGTGCCAGCAGCCAAGAGGACAGGATCCCGACCGAGCAGTACTTC,CASSQEDRIPTEQYF
TRBJ2-7,.,TRBD2,TRBV5-1,TGCGCCAGCCACCGGGAGGGGGGATCCTACGAGCAGTACTTC,CASHREGGSYEQYF
TRBJ2-7,.,TRBD1,TRBV3-1,TGTGCCGGCAGCCAGGGGGAAACGGCCTACAATGAGCAGTACTTC,CAGSQGETAYNEQYF
TRBJ2-3,.,.,TRBV2,TGTGCCAGCAGTCCGACTACCCTAGCGGATACGCAGTATTTT,CASSPTTLADTQYF
TRBJ2-5,.,.,TRBV29-1,TGCAGCGTTGAGACGGGGCTGGACGAGACCCAGTACTTC,CSVETGLDETQYF
TRBJ2-7,few,TRBD1,TRBV20-1,TGCAGTGCTTGGCCCCGACAGGGGGACGAGCAGTACTTC,CSAWPRQGDEQYF
TRBJ2-5,.,.,TRBV6-5,TGTGCCAGCCGGGCTAGCCGTGAGACCCAGTACTTC,CASRASRETQYF
TRBJ2-5,.,.,TRBV18,TGTGCCAGCTCACCACCGACGACAGGTCAGGAGACCCAGTACTTC,CASSPPTTGQETQYF
TRBJ2-1,few,TRBD2,TRBV29-1,TGCAGCGTTGAACTGGGGGGGACCCTGATTTTACGCAATGAGCAGTTCTTC,CSVELGGTLILRNEQFF
TRBJ2-5,.,.,TRBV7-2,TGTGCCAGCAGCTTAGTTTGGGTAGGAGCACAAGAGACCCAGTACTTC,CASSLVWVGAQETQYF
TRBJ2-6,once,.,TRBV5-1,TGCGCCAGCAGCTTGGGGGAACACTCTGGGGCCAACGTCCTGACTTTC,CASSLGEHSGANVLTF
TRBJ2-3,.,TRBD1,TRBV20-1,TGCAGTGCTACACGGCCCGGGACAGCATCAGATACGCAGTATTTT,CSATRPGTASDTQYF
TRBJ2-3,.,.,TRBV29-1,TGCAGCGTCAAGATGACCGGGAGCACAGATACGCAGTATTTT,CSVKMTGSTDTQYF
TRBJ2-7,few,.,TRBV7-9,TGTGCCGCGTCTACTTCTAACTACGAGCAGTACTTC,CAASTSNYEQYF
TRBJ1-2,.,.,TRBV20-1,TGCAGTGCTCGCCCCCCGCAGGGAGGTAATGGCTACACCTTC,CSARPPQGGNGYTF